This TCR beta chain was identified during a study of vaccination effects on CD4 cells after COVID-19. Looking at the study overall: Post-vaccine draws lagged the second dose by a median of 72 days.

The repertoire was sequenced with immunoSEQ multiplex PCR; TCRdb's copy has only in-frame clones and lacks some. The sample yields some 16,000 clones, 60% to 85% seen once. Germline V gene lookup returns CDR1 SGHTA and CDR2 FQGNSA. Trimming stripped 5 bases from V and 5 bases from J, with 18 bases between. The CDR3 has 15 residues. Antigen-specific CD4+ T cells were expanded (with viral peptide pools) by the ViraFEST assay ahead of sequencing. Cultured cells yielded isolated CD4+ T cells after 10 days. Participants completed two doses of the BNT162b2 or mRNA-1273 vaccine. Half-medium changes using IL-2 medium occurred on days 3 and 7. In the case of this clone: Its specificity is not known.

The chain links TRBV7-2 to TRBJ2-5; weak D call: TRBD1 (8 bases). The sample was CD4+ T cells from PBMCs cultured with HCoV-NL63 spike peptides, taken after COVID-19 vaccination. This clonotype was sampled from a human donor who received a COVID-19 vaccine. The CDR3 reads CASSKQGGAGETQYF. The CDR3, as DNA: TGTGCCAGCAGCAAACAGGGGGGGGCCGGTGAGACCCAGTACTTC.